The 11 T cell receptor beta chains below all came from one sample that was sequenced in a study of blood T cell repertoires in COVID-19. The assay was immunoSEQ multiplex PCR, and TCRdb's table has in-frame clones only and misses some. The data contain roughly 70,000 clones, 75% of them seen just once; the ten biggest clones take up around 21%. The sample consisted of peripheral blood. These receptors were collected from a man in his 70s with acute or convalescent COVID-19.

The gene calls are TRBV10-1 and TRBJ1-2, with 8 bases that match TRBD1. V lost 6 bases, J lost 3 bases, and 3 bases stayed unmatched. Germline V gene data show CDR1 as WNHNN and CDR2 as SYGVQD (reference sequence). This CDR3 contains 13 residues. The CDR3 protein is CASSQGQDYGYTF. The DNA of the CDR3 is TGCGCCAGCAGCCAGGGACAGGACTATGGCTACACCTTC.

This rearrangement joins TRBV4-1 to TRBJ1-2, with D possibly being TRBD1 (5 bases). The CDR3 totals 16 residues. Between the trimmed V and J ends, which lost 0 bases and 3 bases, there was a span of 14 bases. Germline CDR1 reads MGHRA; CDR2 reads YSYEKL. The CDR3 spells CASSQDFSRDYYGYTF. The CDR3 DNA sequence: TGCGCCAGCAGCCAAGATTTTTCCAGGGATTACTATGGCTACACCTTC.

This chain links TRBV29-1 with TRBJ2-1; 16 bases fit TRBD2. The CDR3 has 14 amino acids. Germline CDR1 reads SQVTM; CDR2 reads ANQGSEA. With 6 bases clipped from V and 9 bases from J, the junction kept 5 bases outside the gene matches. The CDR3 sequence: CSVRGLAGGSEQFF. Written as DNA, the CDR3 is TGCAGCGTGCGGGGACTAGCGGGAGGGAGTGAGCAGTTCTTC.

This clone was recorded once. The junction and the germline gene differ at one end; a read error may be behind it. The rearrangement joins TRBV5-8 to TRBJ1-2; D not certain. Germline assignment: CDR1 SGHTS and CDR2 YDEGEE. The CDR3 runs 12 residues. The CDR3 here is CASTLSELGYTF. CDR3 DNA: TGTGCCAGCACCTTGAGCGAGCTCGGCTACACCTTC. Complete variable domain (other parts from reference TRBV5-8 and TRBJ1-2): EAGVTQSPTHLIKTRGQQATLRCSPISGHTSVYWYQQALGLGLQFLLWYDEGEERNRGNFPPRFSGRQFPNYSSELNVNALELEDSALYLCASTLSELGYTFGSGTRLTVV.

This sequence joins TRBV29-1 and TRBJ1-1; TRBD1 agrees at 7 bases. The CDR3 runs to 12 residues. The junction had 3 bases not matched to a gene; V was cut back by 7 bases and J by 1 base. Germline CDR1 reads SQVTM; CDR2 reads ANQGSEA. The CDR3 sequence is CSGGQENTEAFF. Written as DNA, the CDR3 is TGCAGCGGAGGACAGGAGAACACTGAAGCTTTCTTT.

The genes are TRBV2 and TRBJ1-3, with 9 nucleotides matching TRBD1. Losses at the gene ends were 5 bases for V and 6 bases for J; bases not matched to a gene: 5. This CDR3 is 14 amino acids long. Germline assignment: CDR1 SNHLY and CDR2 FYNNEI. CDR3 region: CASSLGQGVNTIYF. The CDR3 DNA follows: TGTGCCAGCAGTTTGGGACAGGGTGTAAACACCATATATTTT.

The V and J genes are TRBV7-9 and TRBJ2-1, with D perhaps matching TRBD2 (5 bases). Germline-derived CDR1 and CDR2 are SEHNR and FQNEAQ (reference sequence). The CDR3 runs 13 residues. Trimming stripped 6 bases from V and 8 bases from J, with 14 bases between. CDR3 bases: TGTGCCAGCAGGGGCGGGCTAAGAGATGAGCAGTTCTTC. Protein: CASRGGLRDEQFF.

The rearrangement uses TRBV19 and TRBJ1-2; D is unclear. CDR1 is LNHDA and CDR2 is SQIVND in the germline V gene (reference sequence). The ends were cut back, 2 bases at V and 8 bases at J, with 18 bases in the middle. CDR3 length: 15 residues. Here the CDR3 reads CASSISSGGIGGYTF. The CDR3 DNA reads as TGTGCCAGTAGTATAAGCAGTGGAGGGATTGGAGGCTACACCTTC. Full variable domain (rest looked up from reference TRBV19 and TRBJ1-2): DGGITQSPKYLFRKEGQNVTLSCEQNLNHDAMYWYRQDPGQGLRLIYYSQIVNDFQKGDIAEGYSVSREKKESFPLTVTSAQKNPTAFYLCASSISSGGIGGYTFGSGTRLTVV.

The J gene is TRBJ2-7, the V gene TRBV29-1; 8 bases map to TRBD1. Trimming took 5 bases from V and 6 from J; bases not matched to a gene: 12. The CDR3 has 14 amino acids. Germline V gene data show CDR1 as SQVTM and CDR2 as ANQGSEA. CDR3 residues: CSVNLPDRVGEQYF. For the CDR3, the DNA is TGCAGCGTTAATTTACCGGACAGGGTAGGCGAGCAGTACTTC.

The chain combines TRBV19 with TRBJ1-1; D not resolved. In germline, CDR1 is LNHDA, CDR2 SQIVND (reference sequence). The CDR3 extends over 15 amino acids. Between the trimmed V and J ends, which lost 8 bases and 4 bases, there was a span of 20 bases. The DNA for the CDR3 is TGTGCCAGTCGAGACCCTGGACTTAGTGGCACTGAAGCTTTCTTT. This encodes CASRDPGLSGTEAFF.

The chain joins TRBV18 to TRBJ1-2; perhaps TRBD1 as D (5 bases). CDR1 is KGHSH and CDR2 is LQKENI in the germline V gene. V was shortened by 5 bases and J by 3 bases, with 13 bases between the two germline ends. This CDR3 has 14 residues. CDR3 in amino acids: CASSAAGYDYGYTF. The CDR3 bases are TGTGCCAGCTCAGCCGCAGGGTATGACTATGGCTACACCTTC.